The source of this T cell receptor beta chain is a study of beta chain features in type 1 diabetes. Study findings and constraints: When VDJ junctions were examined, type 1 diabetes patients showed fewer insertions and more deletions. All four CD4+ subsets from Type 1 diabetes patients carried moderately but significantly shorter TCRB CDR3s.

Trimming took 1 base from V and 4 from J; bases not matched to a gene: 8. The CDR3 length is 18 residues. Germline V gene data show CDR1 as SGHAT and CDR2 as FQNNGV. As every portion of the isolated RNA was reverse transcribed, the sequencing read expressed TCRB transcripts. Roughly 3.4 million reads per sample on average were obtained from naive, central memory and regulatory T cell samples. TCRdb's copy holds only in-frame clones and misses some; the assay was immunoSEQ multiplex PCR. This sample has under 250,000 clones, with over 12% found just once. Regarding this clone: Its antigen is not identified.

The chain carries TRBV11-2 and TRBJ2-7; 15 positions match TRBD2. Sequenced: naive CD4+ T cells from blood. The sequence was obtained from a woman aged 40 to 55 in good health. The CDR3 spells CASSLARTSGGARYEQYF. The CDR3 DNA reads as TGTGCCAGCAGCTTAGCACGGACTAGCGGGGGGGCCAGGTACGAGCAGTACTTC.